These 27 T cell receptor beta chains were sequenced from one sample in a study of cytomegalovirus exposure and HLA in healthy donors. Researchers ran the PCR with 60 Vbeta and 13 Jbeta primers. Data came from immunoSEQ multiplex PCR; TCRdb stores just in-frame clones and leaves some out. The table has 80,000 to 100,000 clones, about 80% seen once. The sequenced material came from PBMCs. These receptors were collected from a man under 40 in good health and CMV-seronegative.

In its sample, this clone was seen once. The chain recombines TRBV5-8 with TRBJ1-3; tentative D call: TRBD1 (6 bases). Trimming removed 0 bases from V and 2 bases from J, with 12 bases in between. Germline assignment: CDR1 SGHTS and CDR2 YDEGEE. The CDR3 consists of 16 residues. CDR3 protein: CASSLDREGAGNTIYF. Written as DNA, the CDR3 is TGTGCCAGCAGCTTGGACAGGGAAGGAGCTGGAAACACCATATATTTT.

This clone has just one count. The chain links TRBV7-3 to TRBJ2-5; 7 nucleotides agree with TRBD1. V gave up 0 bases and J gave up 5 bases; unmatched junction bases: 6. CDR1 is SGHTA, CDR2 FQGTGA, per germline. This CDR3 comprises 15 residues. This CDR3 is CASSLTVGGLETQYF. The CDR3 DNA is TGTGCCAGCAGCTTAACAGTAGGGGGCTTGGAGACCCAGTACTTC.

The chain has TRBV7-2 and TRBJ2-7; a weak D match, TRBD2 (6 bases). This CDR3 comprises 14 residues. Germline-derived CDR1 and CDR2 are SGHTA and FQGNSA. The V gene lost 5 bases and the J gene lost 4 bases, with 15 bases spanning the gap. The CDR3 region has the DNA TGTGCCAGCAGCCACCGGGACTCAATATACGAGCAGTACTTC. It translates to CASSHRDSIYEQYF.

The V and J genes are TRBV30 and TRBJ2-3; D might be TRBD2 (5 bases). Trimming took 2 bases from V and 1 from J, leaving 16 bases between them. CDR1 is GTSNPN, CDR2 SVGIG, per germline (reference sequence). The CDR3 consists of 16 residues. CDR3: CAWSFPGRVRTDTQYF. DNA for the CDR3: TGTGCCTGGAGTTTCCCTGGGCGGGTGCGCACAGATACGCAGTATTTT.

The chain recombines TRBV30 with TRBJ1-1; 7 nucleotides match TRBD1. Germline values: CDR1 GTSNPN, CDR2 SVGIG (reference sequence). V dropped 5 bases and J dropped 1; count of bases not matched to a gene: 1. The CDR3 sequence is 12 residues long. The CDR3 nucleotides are TGTGCCTGGGACAGGGAGAACACTGAAGCTTTCTTT. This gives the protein CAWDRENTEAFF.

This CDR3 reads CASTEFSQGHYEQYF. The CDR3 DNA reads TGTGCCAGCACCGAGTTTAGTCAGGGGCACTACGAGCAGTACTTC. This chain uses TRBV5-4 with TRBJ2-7; TRBD1 is a possible D gene (6 bases). The germline V gene has CDR1 SGHNT and CDR2 YYREEE (reference sequence). The CDR3 is made up of 15 amino acids. The ends were cut back, 6 bases at V and 3 bases at J, with 19 bases in the middle.

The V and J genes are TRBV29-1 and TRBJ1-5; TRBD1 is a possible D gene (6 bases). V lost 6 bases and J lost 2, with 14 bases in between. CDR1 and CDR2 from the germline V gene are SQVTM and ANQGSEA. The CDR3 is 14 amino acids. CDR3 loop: CSVVTGSGNQPQHF. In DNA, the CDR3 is TGCAGCGTGGTCACAGGGTCGGGCAATCAGCCCCAGCATTTT.

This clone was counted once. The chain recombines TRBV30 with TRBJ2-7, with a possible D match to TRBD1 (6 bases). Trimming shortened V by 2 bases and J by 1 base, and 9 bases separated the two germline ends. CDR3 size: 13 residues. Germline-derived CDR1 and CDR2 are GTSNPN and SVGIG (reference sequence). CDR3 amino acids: CAWSFGTSYEQYF. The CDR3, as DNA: TGTGCCTGGAGTTTTGGGACATCCTACGAGCAGTACTTC.

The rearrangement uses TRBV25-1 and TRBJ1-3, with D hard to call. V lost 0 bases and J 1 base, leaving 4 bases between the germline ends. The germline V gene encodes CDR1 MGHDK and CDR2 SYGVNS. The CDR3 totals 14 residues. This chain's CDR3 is CASSEYGSGNTIYF. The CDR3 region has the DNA TGTGCCAGCAGTGAATACGGGTCTGGAAACACCATATATTTT.

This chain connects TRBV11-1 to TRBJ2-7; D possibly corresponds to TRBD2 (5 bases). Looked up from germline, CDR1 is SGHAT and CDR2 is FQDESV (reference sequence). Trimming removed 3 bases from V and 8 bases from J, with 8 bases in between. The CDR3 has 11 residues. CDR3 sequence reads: CASSFDYKQYF. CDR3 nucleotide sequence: TGTGCCAGCAGCTTCGACTATAAGCAGTACTTC.

The CDR3 sequence is CASSLLTGANVLTF. CDR3 DNA sequence: TGTGCCAGCAGTTTACTAACTGGGGCCAACGTCCTGACTTTC. The chain carries TRBV27 and TRBJ2-6, with unresolved D. The germline V and J ends were trimmed by 2 bases and 2 bases, with 4 bases remaining between them. CDR1 and CDR2 (germline): MNHEY, SMNVEV (reference sequence). This CDR3 has 14 amino acids.

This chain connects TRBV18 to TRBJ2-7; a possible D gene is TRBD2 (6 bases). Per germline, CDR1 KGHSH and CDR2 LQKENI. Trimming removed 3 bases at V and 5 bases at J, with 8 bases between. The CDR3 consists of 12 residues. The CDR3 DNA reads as TGTGCCAGCTCACCGTCTAGCGACGAGCAGTACTTC. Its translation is CASSPSSDEQYF. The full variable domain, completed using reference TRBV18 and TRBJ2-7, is NAGVMQNPRHLVRRRGQEARLRCSPMKGHSHVYWYRQLPEEGLKFMVYLQKENIIDESGMPKERFSAEFPKEGPSILRIQQVVRGDSAAYFCASSPSSDEQYFGPGTRLTVT.

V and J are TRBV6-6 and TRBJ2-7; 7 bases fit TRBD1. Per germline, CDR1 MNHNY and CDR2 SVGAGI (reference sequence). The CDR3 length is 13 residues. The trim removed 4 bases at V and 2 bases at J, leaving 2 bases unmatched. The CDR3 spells CASSWGQTYEQYF. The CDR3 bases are TGTGCCAGCAGTTGGGGACAGACCTACGAGCAGTACTTC.

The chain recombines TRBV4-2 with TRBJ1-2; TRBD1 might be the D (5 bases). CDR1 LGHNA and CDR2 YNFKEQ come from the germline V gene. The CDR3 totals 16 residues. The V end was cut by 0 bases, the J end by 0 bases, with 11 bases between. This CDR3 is CASSQDRNRPNYGYTF. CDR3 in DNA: TGTGCCAGCAGCCAAGACCGGAACAGGCCTAACTATGGCTACACCTTC.

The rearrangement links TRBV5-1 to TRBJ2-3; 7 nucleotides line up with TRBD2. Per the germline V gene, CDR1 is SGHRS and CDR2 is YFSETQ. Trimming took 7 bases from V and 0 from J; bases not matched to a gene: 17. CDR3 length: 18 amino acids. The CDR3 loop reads CASARGERGAISTDTQYF. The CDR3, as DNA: TGCGCCAGCGCGAGGGGCGAGCGGGGAGCCATAAGCACAGATACGCAGTATTTT. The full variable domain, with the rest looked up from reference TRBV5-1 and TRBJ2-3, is KAGVTQTPRYLIKTRGQQVTLSCSPISGHRSVSWYQQTPGQGLQFLFEYFSETQRNKGNFPGRFSGRQFSNSRSEMNVSTLELGDSALYLCASARGERGAISTDTQYFGPGTRLTVL.

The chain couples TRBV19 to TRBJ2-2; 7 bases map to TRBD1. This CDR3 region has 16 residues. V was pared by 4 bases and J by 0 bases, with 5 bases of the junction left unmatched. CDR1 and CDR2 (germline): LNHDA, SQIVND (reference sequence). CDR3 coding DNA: TGTGCCAGTAGTAACCCCGGGACAGCGAACACCGGGGAGCTGTTTTTT. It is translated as CASSNPGTANTGELFF. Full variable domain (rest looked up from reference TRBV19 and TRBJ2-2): DGGITQSPKYLFRKEGQNVTLSCEQNLNHDAMYWYRQDPGQGLRLIYYSQIVNDFQKGDIAEGYSVSREKKESFPLTVTSAQKNPTAFYLCASSNPGTANTGELFFGEGSRLTVL.

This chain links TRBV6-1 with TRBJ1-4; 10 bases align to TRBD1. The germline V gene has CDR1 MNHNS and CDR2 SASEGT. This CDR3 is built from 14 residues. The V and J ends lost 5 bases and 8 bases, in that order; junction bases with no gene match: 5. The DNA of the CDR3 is TGTGCCAGCAGTTCGGACAGGGGGAGCGAAAAACTGTTTTTT. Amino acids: CASSSDRGSEKLFF.

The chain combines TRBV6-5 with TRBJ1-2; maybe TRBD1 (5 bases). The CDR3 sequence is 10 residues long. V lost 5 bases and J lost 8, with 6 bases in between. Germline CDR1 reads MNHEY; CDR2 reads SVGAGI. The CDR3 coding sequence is TGTGCCAGCAGTAAGGGGGGCTACACCTTC. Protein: CASSKGGYTF.

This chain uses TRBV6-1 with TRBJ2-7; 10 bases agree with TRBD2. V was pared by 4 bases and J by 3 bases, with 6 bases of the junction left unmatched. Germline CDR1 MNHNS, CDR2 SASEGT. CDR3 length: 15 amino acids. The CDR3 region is CASSVGLAGDYEQYF. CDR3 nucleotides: TGTGCCAGCAGTGTAGGGCTAGCGGGGGACTACGAGCAGTACTTC.

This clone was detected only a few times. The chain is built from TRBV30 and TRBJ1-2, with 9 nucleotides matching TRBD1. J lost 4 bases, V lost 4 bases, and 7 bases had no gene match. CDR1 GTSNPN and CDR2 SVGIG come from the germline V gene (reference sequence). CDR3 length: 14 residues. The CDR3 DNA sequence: TGTGCCTGGAAGGGACAGGGAAAATCCTATGGCTACACCTTC. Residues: CAWKGQGKSYGYTF.

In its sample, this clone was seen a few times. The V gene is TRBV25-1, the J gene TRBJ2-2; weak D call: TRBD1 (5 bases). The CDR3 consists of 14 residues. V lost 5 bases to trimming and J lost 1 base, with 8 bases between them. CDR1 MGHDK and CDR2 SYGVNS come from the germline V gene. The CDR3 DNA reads TGTGCCAGCAGTTCCCAGGGGAACACCGGGGAGCTGTTTTTT. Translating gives CASSSQGNTGELFF. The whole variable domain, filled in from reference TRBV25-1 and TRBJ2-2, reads EADIYQTPRYLVIGTGKKITLECSQTMGHDKMYWYQQDPGMELHLIHYSYGVNSTEKGDLSSESTVSRIRTEHFPLTLESARPSHTSQYLCASSSQGNTGELFFGEGSRLTVL.

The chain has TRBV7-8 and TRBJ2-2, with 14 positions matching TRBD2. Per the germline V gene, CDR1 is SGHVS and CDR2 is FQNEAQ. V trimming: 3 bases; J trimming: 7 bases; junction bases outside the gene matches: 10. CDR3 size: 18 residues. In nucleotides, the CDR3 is TGTGCCAGCAGCTTTCCGACTAGCGGGGGGGCCGAGGGCGGGGAGCTGTTTTTT. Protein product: CASSFPTSGGAEGGELFF.

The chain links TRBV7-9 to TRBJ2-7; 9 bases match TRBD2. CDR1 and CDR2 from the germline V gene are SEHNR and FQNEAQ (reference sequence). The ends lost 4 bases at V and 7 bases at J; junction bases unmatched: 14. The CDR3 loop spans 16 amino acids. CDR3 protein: CASSSIAGAVSREQYF. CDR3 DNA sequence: TGTGCCAGCAGCTCTATAGCGGGAGCGGTGAGCCGGGAGCAGTACTTC.

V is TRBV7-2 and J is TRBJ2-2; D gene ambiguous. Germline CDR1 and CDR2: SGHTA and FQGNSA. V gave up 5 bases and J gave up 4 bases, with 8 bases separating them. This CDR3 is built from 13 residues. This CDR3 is CASSKRGTGELFF. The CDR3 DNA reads TGTGCCAGCAGCAAAAGAGGCACCGGGGAGCTGTTTTTT.

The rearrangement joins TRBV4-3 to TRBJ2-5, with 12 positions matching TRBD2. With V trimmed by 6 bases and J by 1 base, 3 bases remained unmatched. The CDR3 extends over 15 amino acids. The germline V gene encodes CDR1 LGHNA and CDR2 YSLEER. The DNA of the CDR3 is TGCGCCAGCAGTGCTAGCGGGGGGGCCCAAGAGACCCAGTACTTC. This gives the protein CASSASGGAQETQYF.

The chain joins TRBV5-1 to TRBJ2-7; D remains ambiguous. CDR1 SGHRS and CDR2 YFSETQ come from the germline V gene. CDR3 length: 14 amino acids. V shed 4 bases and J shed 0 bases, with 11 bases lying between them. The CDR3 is CASSDGPSSYEQYF. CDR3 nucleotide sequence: TGCGCCAGCAGCGATGGGCCCAGCTCCTACGAGCAGTACTTC.

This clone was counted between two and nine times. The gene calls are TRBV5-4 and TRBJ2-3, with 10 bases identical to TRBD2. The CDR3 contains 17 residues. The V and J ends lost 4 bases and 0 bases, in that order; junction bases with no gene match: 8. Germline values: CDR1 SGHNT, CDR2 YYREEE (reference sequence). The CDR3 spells CASSSSGRRTSTDTQYF. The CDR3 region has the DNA TGTGCCAGCAGCAGTAGCGGGAGGCGAACTAGCACAGATACGCAGTATTTT.